This TCR beta chain comes out of a study of beta chain features in type 1 diabetes. Study details: Cell yields, gender and age were comparable in patients and healthy donors. Study-level results: Any HLA-type effect on TCRB rearrangement remained unresolved here. TCRB CDR3s were moderately but significantly shorter in Type 1 diabetes patients in all four CD4+ subsets.

The isolated RNA, all of it, was reverse transcribed, so expressed TCRB transcripts were what got sequenced. TCRdb's copy holds only in-frame clones and misses some; the assay was immunoSEQ multiplex PCR. The sample lists about 450,000 clones, 9.5% to 12% occurring once. This CDR3 comprises 13 residues. V was clipped by 4 bases and J by 4 bases, with 13 bases between them. Germline V gives CDR1 GTSNPN, CDR2 SVGIG (reference sequence). Every participating donor gave one draw, a heparinised blood sample averaging about 100 mL. Regarding this clone: Its specificity is not known.

The sequence derives from a woman between 18 and 29 years old in good health. V gene TRBV30 combines with J gene TRBJ2-5; no reliable D call. Sample: naive CD4+ T cells from blood. CDR3 region: CAWKGFFRETQYF. The CDR3 coding sequence is TGTGCCTGGAAAGGGTTTTTTCGAGAGACCCAGTACTTC.